What follows is one T cell receptor beta chain and its context. Its specificity is not known. These data originate in a study of memory B cells and T cells in multiple sclerosis. Study-level results: Compartments had unequal clone-set sizes, affecting shared clonotype counts.

The protocol was immunoSEQ multiplex PCR, while the TCRdb copy is restricted to in-frame clones and leaves out a portion. The data show some 49,000 clones, more than 65% seen once. Germline lookup yields CDR1 SGHNT and CDR2 YENEEA. J gave up 7 bases and V 5 bases, and 9 bases lay outside the gene matches. The CDR3 runs to 14 residues. After stimulus-free culture, autoproliferating CFSE-dim and non-proliferating CFSE-high T cells were sequenced separately. Pooled replicate wells came from approximately 51 million CFSE-labeled PBMCs cultured approximately seven days without stimulus. The PBMCs received roughly 0.5 uM CFSE and serum-free culture with no added stimuli.

Sample: PBMCs from blood kept in culture. The clonotype originates from a human donor with multiple sclerosis. The V call is TRBV11-3, the J call TRBJ2-7, with TRBD1 matching 9 bases. In nucleotides, the CDR3 is TGTGCCAGCAGCGTGGGGACAGGGCATGGGGAGCAGTACTTC. It encodes CASSVGTGHGEQYF.